The sequence of this TCR beta chain was determined in a study of blood T cell repertoires in COVID-19. Study-wide background: Specimens from acute and convalescent COVID-19 originated in the United States, Italy and Spain. PBMCs, B-cell-depleted T cells, or T cells provided the cDNA or gDNA that made up the material.

Authors' processing steps: The authors estimated nucleated cell counts from reference gene primer amplification. TCRdb keeps only in-frame clones here, not all; method: immunoSEQ multiplex PCR. That table gives V, J and clone size, and the DNA gave D and trimming. In the table there are fewer than 60,000 clones, about 80% of which are singletons. This clone was counted between two and nine times. The CDR3 has 15 residues. The V gene end was trimmed by 4 bases and the J gene end by 7 bases; junction bases not matched to a gene: 9. The germline CDR1 and CDR2 sequences are KGHSH and LQKENI. The chain has TRBV18 and TRBJ2-7; 11 nucleotides agree with TRBD1. The origin of this receptor is a man aged 60-69 years with acute or convalescent COVID-19. Specimen: peripheral blood. The CDR3 coding sequence is TGTGCCAGCTCACTGAGGGGACAGGGGGTAATGGAGCAGTACTTC. Amino acids: CASSLRGQGVMEQYF. Together with reference TRBV18 and TRBJ2-7, the CDR3 gives the full variable domain: NAGVMQNPRHLVRRRGQEARLRCSPMKGHSHVYWYRQLPEEGLKFMVYLQKENIIDESGMPKERFSAEFPKEGPSILRIQQVVRGDSAAYFCASSLRGQGVMEQYFGPGTRLTVT.